These T cell receptor beta chains were read from a single sample in a study of OX40 agonist ivuxolimab in advanced cancers. The table came from immunoSEQ multiplex PCR; TCRdb's copy has only in-frame clones and leaves some out. The sample holds 100,000 or so clones, over 75% seen once. Sample: CD4+ or CD8+ T cells sorted from blood, taken in a trial of the OX40 agonist ivuxolimab. Receptors were obtained from an adult with an advanced solid tumor such as melanoma, head and neck, liver or kidney cancer. Each CDR3 is given with its conserved first and last residue. D genes are given only for firm matches. Expanded clones get a size class; other rows say once, few or many, or leave the size out.

j_call d_call clone_size v_call cdr3_aa cdr3_nt
TRBJ2-2 TRBD2 - TRBV5-1 CASSLTTSGAGELFF TGCGCCAGCAGCCTCACGACTAGCGGCGCCGGGGAGCTGTTTTTT
TRBJ1-1 TRBD1 - TRBV19 CASSRDRVNTEAFF TGTGCCAGTAGTAGAGACAGGGTGAACACTGAAGCTTTCTTT
TRBJ2-1 TRBD2 - TRBV15 CATSVYRGAYNEQFF TGTGCCACCAGCGTTTACCGGGGGGCCTACAATGAGCAGTTCTTC
TRBJ2-3 - - TRBV5-4 CASSYRGAGDTQYF TGTGCCAGCAGCTACCGAGGGGCGGGAGATACGCAGTATTTT
TRBJ2-7 TRBD2 - TRBV28 CASKGRVSLAGRYEQYF TGTGCCAGCAAGGGCAGGGTAAGCCTAGCGGGGCGCTACGAGCAGTACTTC
TRBJ2-7 - - TRBV27 CASSLKPQRTLGYEQYF TGTGCCAGCAGTTTAAAGCCCCAGCGGACGTTGGGCTACGAGCAGTACTTC
TRBJ2-2 - - TRBV5-1 CASREQAATGELFF TGCGCCAGCAGGGAACAGGCGGCCACCGGGGAGCTGTTTTTT
TRBJ2-4 - - TRBV9 CASSVAPQVGKNIQYF TGTGCCAGCAGCGTAGCTCCCCAGGTCGGCAAAAACATTCAGTACTTC
TRBJ2-7 - - TRBV18 CASSPAQGAYEQYF TGTGCCAGCTCACCAGCACAAGGGGCCTACGAGCAGTACTTC
TRBJ2-7 TRBD1 - TRBV6-1 CASSEARTGNSYEQYF TGTGCCAGCAGTGAAGCTAGGACAGGGAACTCCTACGAGCAGTACTTC
TRBJ1-4 - - TRBV5-4 CASSIGTLPGEKLFF TGTGCCAGCAGCATCGGGACATTGCCGGGGGAAAAACTGTTTTTT
TRBJ1-2 - - TRBV11-2 CASSTRFGENYGYTF TGTGCCAGCAGCACTCGGTTCGGGGAGAACTATGGCTACACCTTC
TRBJ2-3 - - TRBV2 CASRYKETDTQYF TGTGCCAGCAGATATAAAGAGACAGATACGCAGTATTTT
TRBJ2-1 TRBD2 - TRBV9 CASSVEWEGYNEQFF TGTGCCAGCAGCGTAGAGTGGGAGGGTTACAATGAGCAGTTCTTC
TRBJ2-1 - few TRBV7-8 CASSLPPGENNEQFF TGTGCCAGCAGCTTACCCCCAGGCGAGAACAATGAGCAGTTCTTC
TRBJ2-1 TRBD2 - TRBV14 CASSQISTSGRDDEQFF TGTGCCAGCAGCCAAATCTCGACTAGCGGGAGGGACGATGAGCAGTTCTTC
TRBJ2-1 - - TRBV7-2 CASSFTSNEQFF TGTGCCAGCAGCTTTACGTCTAATGAGCAGTTCTTC
TRBJ2-7 - - TRBV6-1 CASSDAMGGSRSYEQYF TGTGCCAGCAGTGACGCAATGGGGGGTAGCAGGTCCTACGAGCAGTACTTC
TRBJ2-2 - - TRBV6-5 CASSYSYGWNTGELFF TGTGCCAGCAGTTACTCGTACGGGTGGAACACCGGGGAGCTGTTTTTT
TRBJ2-7 TRBD2 - TRBV7-2 CASSLRLAGAYEQYF TGTGCCAGCAGCTTGAGACTAGCGGGAGCCTACGAGCAGTACTTC
TRBJ2-1 - - TRBV7-2 CASSSRIRGDNEQFF TGTGCCAGCAGCTCCCGTATCAGGGGGGATAATGAGCAGTTCTTC
TRBJ2-2 - - TRBV19 CASSPPGNTGELFF TGTGCCAGTAGTCCCCCGGGGAACACCGGGGAGCTGTTTTTT
TRBJ2-2 TRBD2 - TRBV9 CASSVVGGSGYTGELFF TGTGCCAGCAGCGTAGTCGGCGGGAGTGGGTACACCGGGGAGCTGTTTTTT
TRBJ1-3 TRBD1 once TRBV9 CASSATGAGNTIYF TGTGCCAGCAGCGCAACAGGGGCTGGAAACACCATATATTTT
TRBJ2-1 - - TRBV5-5 CASSLLASLNSYNEQFF TGTGCCAGCAGCCTCCTAGCTTCGCTCAACTCCTACAATGAGCAGTTCTTC
TRBJ2-3 TRBD2 - TRBV4-2 CASSQGLAGVGSTDTQYF TGTGCCAGCAGCCAAGGACTAGCGGGAGTAGGTAGCACAGATACGCAGTATTTT
TRBJ1-1 - - TRBV18 CASSPRGQGLGGTEAFF TGTGCCAGCTCACCACGGGGTCAGGGGCTCGGGGGCACTGAAGCTTTCTTT
TRBJ1-1 - - TRBV7-3 CASSSTNQNTEAFF TGTGCCAGCAGCTCGACAAACCAGAACACTGAAGCTTTCTTT
TRBJ2-6 TRBD2 - TRBV7-2 CASSLLAGVSGANVLTF TGTGCCAGCAGCTTACTAGCGGGAGTTTCTGGGGCCAACGTCCTGACTTTC
TRBJ2-1 - - TRBV14 CASSQDLGTERERRGGEQFF TGTGCCAGCAGCCAAGATCTGGGGACAGAGCGGGAGAGGAGGGGGGGTGAGCAGTTCTTC
TRBJ2-7 - - TRBV19 CASSSGWDFEQYF TGTGCCAGTAGTAGCGGGTGGGATTTCGAGCAGTACTTC
TRBJ2-1 TRBD1 - TRBV19 CASSPRQGSSRGEQFF TGTGCCAGTAGTCCTCGACAGGGTTCCTCCCGGGGTGAGCAGTTCTTC
TRBJ1-2 TRBD1 - TRBV7-9 CASSLGQGDLDGYTF TGTGCCAGCAGCTTAGGACAGGGAGATTTGGATGGCTACACCTTC
TRBJ2-7 - - TRBV21-1 CASSKWDRKPTSGISYEQYF TGTGCCAGCAGCAAATGGGACAGAAAACCGACTAGCGGGATCTCCTACGAGCAGTACTTC
TRBJ2-1 TRBD2 - TRBV11-2 CASSLLAGGPRSYNEQFF TGTGCCAGCAGCTTACTAGCGGGAGGGCCCCGCTCCTACAATGAGCAGTTCTTC
TRBJ2-7 - once TRBV30 CAWNRNPPRGEQYF TGTGCCTGGAATAGAAACCCCCCCCGTGGCGAGCAGTACTTC
TRBJ2-3 - - TRBV6-5 CASSRHRADTQYF TGTGCCAGCAGTCGTCATAGAGCAGATACGCAGTATTTT
TRBJ1-1 - - TRBV7-9 CASSLGSQGTEAFF TGTGCCAGCAGCTTAGGCAGCCAGGGGACTGAAGCTTTCTTT
TRBJ2-1 TRBD1 - TRBV7-2 CASSRDRANEQFF TGTGCCAGCAGCAGGGACAGGGCGAATGAGCAGTTCTTC
TRBJ2-1 - few TRBV7-2 CASTNPSSNEQFF TGTGCCAGCACCAACCCTTCTAGCAATGAGCAGTTCTTC
TRBJ2-7 - - TRBV18 CASSGESYYEQYF TGTGCCAGCTCAGGGGAATCTTACTACGAGCAGTACTTC
TRBJ1-2 - - TRBV2 CASSVTGGGDGYTF TGTGCCAGCAGTGTAACCGGGGGAGGGGATGGCTACACCTTC
TRBJ1-4 TRBD1 - TRBV6-5 CASRPRTGSEKLFF TGTGCCAGCAGGCCGAGGACAGGAAGCGAAAAACTGTTTTTT
TRBJ1-1 - few TRBV5-4 CASSLGPYGNTEAFF TGTGCCAGCAGCTTGGGGCCTTATGGGAACACTGAAGCTTTCTTT
TRBJ2-2 - - TRBV7-3 CASSPQAANTGELFF TGTGCCAGCAGCCCCCAGGCGGCGAACACCGGGGAGCTGTTTTTT
TRBJ2-5 - once TRBV7-2 CASSWRRKETQYF TGTGCCAGCAGCTGGAGGAGGAAAGAGACCCAGTACTTC
TRBJ2-7 - - TRBV15 CATSRDRGSNEQYF TGTGCCACCAGCCGGGACCGAGGGAGCAACGAGCAGTACTTC
TRBJ2-7 TRBD1 once TRBV7-8 CASSLAAGQGSYEQYF TGTGCCAGCAGCTTAGCTGCCGGACAGGGGTCGTACGAGCAGTACTTC
TRBJ1-2 - - TRBV10-3 CAISDSLLYGYTF TGTGCCATCAGTGATTCCCTCCTTTATGGCTACACCTTC
TRBJ2-2 - - TRBV6-1 CASSETGVAGELFF TGTGCCAGCAGTGAAACGGGGGTTGCCGGGGAGCTGTTTTTT
TRBJ2-1 - - TRBV19 CASSMERTPYNEQFF TGTGCCAGTAGTATGGAGCGGACTCCCTACAATGAGCAGTTCTTC
TRBJ1-5 - once TRBV28 CATWTSNQPQHF TGTGCCACCTGGACCAGCAATCAGCCCCAGCATTTT
TRBJ2-5 TRBD1 - TRBV5-1 CASSLGQGTSAQYF TGCGCCAGCAGCTTGGGACAGGGGACCTCGGCCCAGTACTTC
TRBJ2-2 - - TRBV5-4 CASSWGEAGTGELFF TGTGCCAGCAGCTGGGGGGAGGCGGGCACCGGGGAGCTGTTTTTT
TRBJ2-1 - - TRBV7-2 CASSLVGGILSYNEQFF TGTGCCAGCAGCTTAGTTGGGGGAATCCTCTCCTACAATGAGCAGTTCTTC
TRBJ2-3 TRBD2 - TRBV7-2 CASVLAGGPGTQYF TGTGCCAGCGTCTTAGCGGGAGGGCCCGGGACGCAGTATTTT
TRBJ2-5 TRBD2 once TRBV7-9 CVSGYQETQYF TGTGTTAGCGGGTACCAAGAGACCCAGTACTTC
TRBJ1-1 - - TRBV7-2 CASSLLLGVNTEAFF TGTGCCAGCAGCTTGTTGCTGGGGGTGAACACTGAAGCTTTCTTT